This TCR beta chain originates from a study of neurological immune-mediated disorders. Study observations and caveats: HTLV-1-associated myelopathy had the most TCR clonal expansion, and multiple sclerosis had the least, less than healthy controls. Phylogenetically, 18 of 34 multiple sclerosis patients' repertoires fell into one related-CDR3 cluster, a possible signature.

Time point reported: longitudinal time-point 3. The cDNA was produced through 5'RACE with 10-nucleotide random UMIs. Using its own MiXCR run on the 5' RACE reads, TCRdb lists one record per CDR3 protein. The repertoire holds more than 75,000 distinct CDR3 sequences, under 4.5% seen once, with around 5% in the top ten. Germline loops: CDR1 MGHDK, CDR2 SYGVNS. The CDR3 totals 11 residues. V was cut by 2 bases and J by 6 bases, with 4 bases left in between. This clonotype appeared many times. Its target is unknown. The chain joins TRBV25-1 to TRBJ1-2; D is ambiguous. Sequencing used PBMCs. The sequence came from a woman aged 55-69 years with multiple sclerosis. CDR3 region: CASSETNGYTF. CDR3 DNA: TGTGCCAGCAGTGAAACAAATGGCTACACCTTC.